One and the same sample provided the 6 T cell receptor beta chains below, sequenced in a study of T cell clonotyping in hematopoietic cell transplantation. TCRdb keeps only in-frame clones here, not all; method: immunoSEQ multiplex PCR. There are roughly 9,000 clones in the sample; 85% occur only once, and roughly 32% lies in the top ten. Sequences were derived from PBMCs, sampled 180 days after allogeneic stem cell transplant. All receptors derive from a female patient in her 30s who had an allogeneic stem cell transplant, so the T cells may come from the graft donor. Some clones in this sample may be carry-over from other donors' samples.

The rearrangement links TRBV5-1 to TRBJ1-2, with D possibly TRBD1 on 6 matching bases. The CDR3 has 18 residues. From germline, CDR1 is SGHRS and CDR2 YFSETQ. Trimming pared 1 base from V and 2 bases from J, leaving 21 bases between. The CDR3 region is CASSLRQLGARRNYGYTF. In DNA, the CDR3 is TGCGCCAGCAGCTTGCGTCAACTGGGGGCGAGGAGAAACTATGGCTACACCTTC.

In DNA, the CDR3 is TGTGCCACCGTCATCCGCGTTAATCTTAAAGAGCATAATTCACCCCTCCACTTT. It codes for CATVIRVNLKEHNSPLHF. The chain joins TRBV19 to TRBJ1-6; D remains ambiguous. V dropped 10 bases and J dropped 5 bases, with 27 bases sitting between them. CDR3 length equals 18 residues. Per germline, CDR1 LNHDA and CDR2 SQIVND (reference sequence). Combining the CDR3 with reference TRBV19 and TRBJ1-6 gives the whole variable domain DGGITQSPKYLFRKEGQNVTLSCEQNLNHDAMYWYRQDPGQGLRLIYYSQIVNDFQKGDIAEGYSVSREKKESFPLTVTSAQKNPTAFYLCATVIRVNLKEHNSPLHFGNGTRLTVT.

The J gene is TRBJ2-7, the V gene TRBV6-5, with a weak D call TRBD1 (7 bases). V was trimmed by 2 bases and J by 5 bases, leaving 19 bases between them. Germline assignment: CDR1 MNHEY and CDR2 SVGAGI. This CDR3 region has 16 residues. CDR3 loop: CASSYVTEQGGNEQYF. Written as DNA, the CDR3 is TGTGCCAGCAGTTACGTAACGGAGCAGGGGGGAAACGAGCAGTACTTC.

The chain carries TRBV27 and TRBJ1-6, with 9 bases fitting TRBD1. The CDR3 runs 17 residues. CDR1 and CDR2 from the germline V gene are MNHEY and SMNVEV (reference sequence). The V and J ends lost 5 bases and 10 bases, in that order; junction bases with no gene match: 15. The chain's CDR3 is CASSPYSGTGFRSPLHF. The CDR3 DNA follows: TGTGCCAGCAGTCCGTACTCCGGGACAGGGTTCAGATCACCCCTCCACTTT.

This clone was found a few times. The chain employs TRBV30 and TRBJ1-2; weak D call: TRBD1 (5 bases). V was clipped by 0 bases and J by 1 base, with 18 bases between them. The germline gives CDR1 GTSNPN, CDR2 SVGIG (reference sequence). This CDR3 contains 17 residues. This CDR3 reads CAWSVKVTGAVNYGYTF. CDR3 bases: TGTGCCTGGAGTGTAAAGGTAACAGGAGCGGTTAACTATGGCTACACCTTC.

The V call is TRBV10-1, the J call TRBJ1-2; TRBD1 is a possible D gene (5 bases). Per germline, CDR1 WNHNN and CDR2 SYGVQD (reference sequence). The CDR3 spans 15 residues. Trimming left V 4 bases short and J 2 bases short, with 14 bases between. CDR3 coding DNA: TGCGCCAGCAGTGGGGAACAGGCAATCAACTATGGCTACACCTTC. Protein: CASSGEQAINYGYTF.